The 9 T cell receptor beta chains presented below share a single source sample, sequenced in a study of T cells in Graves' hyperthyroidism and ophthalmopathy (dated 2019 in TCRdb). Libraries were constructed by multiplex PCR. The sample was run on an Illumina HiSeq 2000. The TCR beta CDR3 regions were amplified from RNA transcripts. A first-round RT-PCR of the TCR CDR3 used the HTBI primer set with the Qiagen OneStep RT-PCR kit. Through fastp at Q25 and MiXCR, TCRdb rebuilt clones from the public reads, retaining in-frame beta chains. Each CDR3 protein appears once, grouped with its most common genes and DNA. The sample includes under 400,000 distinct CDR3 sequences, with roughly an eighth observed a single time. Around 9.2% of the sample is held by the ten biggest clonotypes. The sample comprised blood. Receptors were obtained from a woman aged 18-29 years with Graves' hyperthyroidism.

Turning to this clonotype: A junction boundary mismatches the germline segment, possibly from a read error. This chain joins TRBV5-1 and TRBJ2-7; weak D call: TRBD2 (7 bases). Looked up from germline, CDR1 is SGHRS and CDR2 is YFSETQ. The CDR3 sequence is 14 residues long. The CDR3 nucleotides read TGTGCCAGCAGCCAAGGGGGGGGGCCCTACGAGCAGTACTTC. Its translation is CASSQGGGPYEQYF.

The chain carries TRBV28 and TRBJ2-7; D may be TRBD1 (5 bases). Trimming pared 6 bases from V and 3 bases from J, leaving 9 bases between. Per the germline V gene, CDR1 is MDHEN and CDR2 is SYDVKM. The CDR3 length is 12 residues. Written as DNA, the CDR3 is TGTGCCAGCAGGGCAGGGATCTACGAGCAGTACTTC. Amino acid sequence: CASRAGIYEQYF. The entire variable domain, with the rest obtained from reference TRBV28 and TRBJ2-7, is as follows: DVKVTQSSRYLVKRTGEKVFLECVQDMDHENMFWYRQDPGLGLRLIYFSYDVKMKEKGDIPEGYSVSREKKERFSLILESASTNQTSMYLCASRAGIYEQYFGPGTRLTVT.

This clonotype was seen at least ten times. CDR3 DNA sequence: TGTGCCATACAGGTCAGGGGCTCTGGGGCCAACGTCCTGACTTTC. Its protein product is CAIQVRGSGANVLTF. V usage is TRBV6-1 and J usage is TRBJ2-6, with D possibly TRBD1 on 6 matching bases. V gave up 10 bases and J gave up 0 bases, with 13 bases separating them. This CDR3 spans 15 amino acids. CDR1 is MNHNS, CDR2 SASEGT, per germline.

This clonotype was counted ten times or more. The chain carries TRBV5-6 and TRBJ2-7; D is undetermined. CDR1 is SGHDT and CDR2 is YYEEEE in the germline V gene. This CDR3 contains 13 residues. Trimming pared 4 bases from V and 4 bases from J, leaving 12 bases between. The CDR3 nucleotides are TGTGCCAGCAGCCAGCCGAATCTTTACGAGCAGTACTTC. It yields the protein CASSQPNLYEQYF.

V is TRBV20-1 and J is TRBJ1-4; D uncertain. This CDR3 has 12 amino acids. The V end was cut by 6 bases, the J end by 3 bases, with 8 bases between. From germline, CDR1 is DFQATT and CDR2 SNEGSKA (reference sequence). The CDR3 coding sequence is TGCAGTGCCCGGAGGGCTAATGAAAAACTGTTTTTT. As protein: CSARRANEKLFF.

This clonotype was recorded a few times. This chain uses TRBV6-5 with TRBJ1-5; D not resolved. Trimming cost V 2 bases and J 0 bases, with 5 bases left between them. CDR3 length: 14 amino acids. CDR1 and CDR2 from the germline V gene are MNHEY and SVGAGI. CDR3 sequence: CASSYQISNQPQHF. For the CDR3, the DNA is TGTGCCAGCAGTTACCAGATTAGCAATCAGCCCCAGCATTTT.

This clonotype was detected many times. This rearrangement joins TRBV6-5 to TRBJ2-3; D possibly corresponds to TRBD1 (6 bases). CDR3 size: 17 residues. The V and J ends lost 2 bases and 6 bases respectively, with 21 bases between them. The germline gives CDR1 MNHEY, CDR2 SVGAGI. In nucleotides, the CDR3 is TGTGCCAGCAGTTACACCAAGACAGGTCAAACGACGGATACGCAGTATTTT. Translation: CASSYTKTGQTTDTQYF.

This clonotype occurred many times. This chain joins TRBV13 and TRBJ2-7; 8 bases map to TRBD1. This CDR3 region has 14 residues. Trimming took 5 bases from V and 4 from J; bases not matched to a gene: 7. CDR1 is PRHDT, CDR2 FYEKMQ, per germline (reference sequence). Here the CDR3 DNA reads TGTGCCAGCAGCGCCAGGACAGGGACGTACGAGCAGTACTTC. Protein product: CASSARTGTYEQYF. The whole variable domain, remainder taken from reference TRBV13 and TRBJ2-7, is AAGVIQSPRHLIKEKRETATLKCYPIPRHDTVYWYQQGPGQDPQFLISFYEKMQSDKGSIPDRFSAQQFSDYHSELNMSSLELGDSALYFCASSARTGTYEQYFGPGTRLTVT.

The V call is TRBV4-3, the J call TRBJ2-1; 13 bases fit TRBD2. The CDR3 is made up of 17 amino acids. Looked up from germline, CDR1 is LGHNA and CDR2 is YSLEER. Germline trimming cut 4 bases from V and 7 bases from J; bases unmatched to any gene: 10. The CDR3 nucleotides are TGCGCCAGCAGCCGACGATCGGGACTAGCGGGAAGGAATGAGCAGTTCTTC. Translated: CASSRRSGLAGRNEQFF.